Shown below are 19 T cell receptor beta chains from a single sample sequenced in a study of cytotoxic CD8 clonotypes in ibrutinib-treated CLL. Sequencing was performed with immunoSEQ multiplex PCR; in TCRdb, only in-frame clones are kept and a portion is missing. Found here are 300,000 to 350,000 clones, around four fifths of them singletons; the top ten hold about 6.3%. The input for sequencing was PBMCs, taken before ibrutinib treatment. These receptors originate from a human donor with chronic lymphocytic leukemia.

The chain carries TRBV30 and TRBJ1-2; possibly TRBD1 for D (6 bases). Germline CDR1 is GTSNPN and CDR2 is SVGIG (reference sequence). Trimming pared 1 base from V and 8 bases from J, leaving 17 bases between. The CDR3 runs to 14 residues. The CDR3 reads CAWSAQGPAGGYTF. The CDR3 nucleotides read TGTGCCTGGAGTGCTCAGGGGCCCGCGGGAGGCTACACCTTC.

The rearrangement links TRBV11-2 to TRBJ2-2; possible D gene TRBD2, 6 bases. The germline V and J ends were trimmed by 8 bases and 2 bases, with 12 bases remaining between them. Germline CDR1 is SGHAT and CDR2 is FQNNGV. The CDR3 contains 14 residues. The CDR3 DNA follows: TGTGCCAGCGGGAAGGGGACTAACACCGGGGAGCTGTTTTTT. This translates into CASGKGTNTGELFF.

The V call is TRBV7-6, the J call TRBJ1-4; no clear D. CDR1 is SGHVS, CDR2 FNYEAQ, per germline. Trimming shortened V by 3 bases and J by 7 bases, and 18 bases separated the two germline ends. CDR3 length equals 16 residues. The CDR3 nucleotides are TGTGCCAGCAGCTTGGCCCCTCCGAGATATAGTGAAAAACTGTTTTTT. Its translation: CASSLAPPRYSEKLFF.

V and J are TRBV21-1 and TRBJ1-1; TRBD1 was called by the table and not checked on the DNA. TRBV21-1 constitutes a pseudogene. The CDR3 spans 16 residues. The CDR3 DNA follows: TGTGCCAGCAGCAAACCGGGGACAGGGGGCTGGATCGAAGCTTTCTTT. Translated: CASSKPGTGGWIEAFF.

In its sample, this clone was seen once. This chain connects TRBV7-8 to TRBJ2-7, with D possibly being TRBD2 (6 bases). The CDR3 spans 15 residues. V was shortened by 5 bases and J by 3 bases, with 17 bases between the two germline ends. Germline V gene data show CDR1 as SGHVS and CDR2 as FQNEAQ. The CDR3 coding sequence is TGTGCCAGCAGCGCATCTTTAGCGGCCCTCTACGAGCAGTACTTC. Translating gives CASSASLAALYEQYF.

V usage is TRBV25-1 and J usage is TRBJ1-2; D is unclear. The CDR3 is 13 residues long. Per germline, CDR1 MGHDK and CDR2 SYGVNS. Trimming left V 3 bases short and J 2 bases short, with 7 bases between. The CDR3 sequence: CASSDVRNYGYTF. CDR3 coding DNA: TGTGCCAGCAGTGATGTCAGGAACTATGGCTACACCTTC.

In its sample, this clone was seen a few times. V and J are TRBV27 and TRBJ2-3; 9 bases line up with TRBD1. Germline lookup yields CDR1 MNHEY and CDR2 SMNVEV (reference sequence). The length of the CDR3 is 15 residues. The V and J ends lost 5 bases and 5 bases, in that order; junction bases with no gene match: 8. CDR3 in amino acids: CASSPRDRAVDTQYF. The CDR3, as DNA: TGTGCCAGCAGTCCTCGGGACAGGGCGGTAGATACGCAGTATTTT.

A note on this clone: The same CDR3 is also encoded by other DNA sequences in this sample. The chain employs TRBV7-9 and TRBJ2-1; D is unclear. V was shortened by 1 base and J by 3 bases, with 4 bases between the two germline ends. The CDR3 loop spans 13 amino acids. Germline CDR1 SEHNR, CDR2 FQNEAQ (reference sequence). CDR3 DNA: TGTGCCAGCAGCTTAGGGAGCTACAATGAGCAGTTCTTC. Its translation is CASSLGSYNEQFF.

The chain combines TRBV15 with TRBJ2-7, with D possibly being TRBD1 (5 bases). Trimming stripped 0 bases from V and 4 bases from J, with 13 bases between. Looked up from germline, CDR1 is LNHNV and CDR2 is YYDKDF (reference sequence). This CDR3 contains 15 residues. The CDR3 reads CATSRDRQGVYEQYF. The CDR3 coding sequence is TGTGCCACCAGCAGAGATCGGCAGGGTGTGTACGAGCAGTACTTC.

The chain is built from TRBV6-5 and TRBJ2-7; D is possibly TRBD1 or TRBD2 (5 bases each). Deletions cut 4 bases from V and 9 bases from J, with 10 bases between. CDR3 length equals 11 residues. Germline V gene lookup returns CDR1 MNHEY and CDR2 SVGAGI. The CDR3 DNA is TGTGCCAGCAGTTCCCTTGGGGGGCAGTACTTC. Its protein is CASSSLGGQYF.

V gene TRBV7-3 combines with J gene TRBJ2-1; TRBD1 might be the D (5 bases). The V end lost 0 bases, the J end lost 3 bases, and 9 bases lay between the germline ends. The CDR3 covers 15 residues. Germline V CDR1 and CDR2: SGHTA, FQGTGA. As DNA, the CDR3 is TGTGCCAGCAGCTTAACGTTTACAGGCTACAATGAGCAGTTCTTC. Translated: CASSLTFTGYNEQFF. Complete variable domain (other parts from reference TRBV7-3 and TRBJ2-1): GAGVSQTPSNKVTEKGKYVELRCDPISGHTALYWYRQSLGQGPEFLIYFQGTGAADDSGLPNDRFFAVRPEGSVSTLKIQRTERGDSAVYLCASSLTFTGYNEQFFGPGTRLTVL.

V and J are TRBV19 and TRBJ2-1; TRBD1 matches 10 bases. V shed 5 bases and J 6 bases; nucleotides not matched to a gene: 7. The V gene's germline CDR1 is LNHDA and CDR2 SQIVND (reference sequence). This CDR3 comprises 15 residues. CDR3 residues: CASSFGTGDGNEQFF. The DNA of the CDR3 is TGTGCCAGTAGTTTTGGGACAGGGGACGGCAATGAGCAGTTCTTC.

The chain uses TRBV19 and TRBJ2-2, with D perhaps TRBD2 (5 bases). The V gene's germline CDR1 is LNHDA and CDR2 SQIVND (reference sequence). The CDR3 loop spans 12 amino acids. V gave up 10 bases and J gave up 5 bases, with 11 bases separating them. This CDR3 reads CAIRTGTGELFF. The CDR3 DNA sequence: TGTGCCATCAGGACTGGGACCGGGGAGCTGTTTTTT.

This clone has only one observation. The chain uses TRBV27 and TRBJ1-1, with no clear D. The V end lost 2 bases, the J end lost 0 bases, and 10 bases lay between the germline ends. The germline CDR1 and CDR2 sequences are MNHEY and SMNVEV (reference sequence). This CDR3 contains 15 residues. The CDR3 is CASSLRSTMNTEAFF. CDR3 sequence (DNA): TGTGCCAGCAGTTTACGTAGTACCATGAACACTGAAGCTTTCTTT.

The CDR3: CASSRRDGTEIYEQYF. CDR3 nucleotide sequence: TGTGCCAGCTCACGTAGGGACGGTACAGAAATTTACGAGCAGTACTTC. J is TRBJ2-7 and V is TRBV18, with D perhaps assigned TRBD1 or TRBD2 (5 bases each). Germline V gene sequence: CDR1 KGHSH, CDR2 LQKENI. V was trimmed by 4 bases and J by 4 bases, leaving 20 bases between them. This CDR3 is built from 16 residues.

The chain is built from TRBV4-1 and TRBJ1-3, with 10 positions matching TRBD1. Germline CDR1 is MGHRA and CDR2 is YSYEKL. The CDR3 covers 15 residues. The ends lost 4 bases at V and 6 bases at J; junction bases unmatched: 6. CDR3 loop: CASSPRGTGENTIYF. The DNA of the CDR3 is TGCGCCAGCAGCCCTAGGGGGACAGGGGAAAACACCATATATTTT.

Points on this clone: Within the sample, other DNA sequences also encode this same CDR3. The chain has TRBV11-2 and TRBJ2-7; D remains unclear. Germline V gene sequence: CDR1 SGHAT, CDR2 FQNNGV. Trimming removed 1 base from V and 7 bases from J, with 5 bases in between. The CDR3 spans 11 residues. The CDR3 region has the DNA TGTGCCAGCAGCTTAGTGGTAGAGCAGTACTTC. It encodes CASSLVVEQYF.

The chain combines TRBV30 with TRBJ2-6, with 9 bases matching TRBD1. Germline CDR1 is GTSNPN and CDR2 is SVGIG (reference sequence). V was clipped by 8 bases and J by 0 bases; unmatched bases: 14. This CDR3 region has 18 residues. The CDR3 bases are TGTGCCGCCACTCAAGGACAGGGGATCCTCTCTGGGGCCAACGTCCTGACTTTC. Translated, it gives CAATQGQGILSGANVLTF. Full variable domain (outside the CDR3, taken from reference TRBV30 and TRBJ2-6): SQTIHQWPATLVQPVGSPLSLECTVEGTSNPNLYWYRQAAGRGLQLLFYSVGIGQISSEVPQNLSASRPQDRQFILSSKKLLLSDSGFYLCAATQGQGILSGANVLTFGAGSRLTVL.

The rearrangement links TRBV14 to TRBJ2-7, with D unresolved. Germline V gives CDR1 SGHDN, CDR2 FVKESK. The V and J ends lost 3 bases and 7 bases respectively, with 22 bases between them. This CDR3 has 16 residues. The CDR3 sequence: CASSHLYEPYPAEQYF. CDR3 bases: TGTGCCAGCAGCCACCTTTATGAACCCTACCCGGCTGAGCAGTACTTC.